This T cell receptor beta chain is drawn from a study of blood T cell repertoires in COVID-19. As processed by the authors: Using reference gene primer amplification, nucleated cell counts were estimated. TCRdb's copy holds only in-frame clones and misses some; the assay was immunoSEQ multiplex PCR. V and J calls and clone size are given by that table; D and trimming were obtained from the DNA. The sample consists of 85,000 to 100,000 clones, around 75% of them appearing once. From germline, CDR1 is SGHAT and CDR2 FQNNGV. CDR3 length: 14 amino acids. V was pared by 5 bases and J by 1 base, with 1 base of the junction left unmatched.

This sequence originates from a human donor in a cohort sampled during active COVID-19. Sequencing was performed on peripheral blood. The rearrangement joins TRBV11-2 to TRBJ2-3; 9 bases are shared with TRBD1. Here the CDR3 DNA reads TGTGCCAGCAGCCGGGACAGGGGCACAGATACGCAGTATTTT. Encoded protein: CASSRDRGTDTQYF. Based on the CDR3 plus reference TRBV11-2 and TRBJ2-3, the full variable domain is EAGVAQSPRYKIIEKRQSVAFWCNPISGHATLYWYQQILGQGPKLLIQFQNNGVVDDSQLPKDRFSAERLKGVDSTLKIQPAKLEDSAVYLCASSRDRGTDTQYFGPGTRLTVL.